These 3 T cell receptor beta chains originate from one sample sequenced in a study of response to subunit inactivated influenza vaccine. TCRdb recomputed calls from the RT-PCR reads with MiXCR, one row per CDR3 protein. The sample carries about 520,000 distinct CDR3 sequences, approximately 7.8% recorded once. This specimen was PBMCs from blood, taken roughly 24 months after vaccination. Every receptor here comes from a man in his fifties or sixties who received an inactivated influenza vaccine.

This clonotype was detected only a few times. The gene calls are TRBV20-1 and TRBJ2-1; D unclear. The germline V gene has CDR1 DFQATT and CDR2 SNEGSKA (reference sequence). Trimming removed 5 bases at V and 5 bases at J, with 16 bases between. This CDR3 is 14 amino acids long. CDR3 sequence (DNA): TGCAGTGCTTTCACCCCCCCAAAAAACAATGAGCAGTTCTTC. Translation: CSAFTPPKNNEQFF.

This sequence joins TRBV12-3 or TRBV12-4 and TRBJ2-3; D gene unclear. Trimming removed 5 bases at V and 0 bases at J, with 21 bases between. This CDR3 comprises 18 residues. This CDR3 is CASSGYPNKEASTDTQYF. The CDR3 DNA reads as TGTGCCAGCAGTGGTTACCCTAACAAGGAAGCTAGCACAGATACGCAGTATTTT.

This clonotype has only a few counts. The chain recombines TRBV20-1 with TRBJ2-5, with a possible D match to TRBD2 (6 bases). CDR3 length: 15 residues. Deletions cut 0 bases from V and 5 bases from J, with 16 bases between. Germline lookup yields CDR1 DFQATT and CDR2 SNEGSKA (reference sequence). CDR3 bases: TGCAGTGCTAGAGATCCAGCCAGGGCGGGGGAGACCCAGTACTTC. Protein sequence: CSARDPARAGETQYF.